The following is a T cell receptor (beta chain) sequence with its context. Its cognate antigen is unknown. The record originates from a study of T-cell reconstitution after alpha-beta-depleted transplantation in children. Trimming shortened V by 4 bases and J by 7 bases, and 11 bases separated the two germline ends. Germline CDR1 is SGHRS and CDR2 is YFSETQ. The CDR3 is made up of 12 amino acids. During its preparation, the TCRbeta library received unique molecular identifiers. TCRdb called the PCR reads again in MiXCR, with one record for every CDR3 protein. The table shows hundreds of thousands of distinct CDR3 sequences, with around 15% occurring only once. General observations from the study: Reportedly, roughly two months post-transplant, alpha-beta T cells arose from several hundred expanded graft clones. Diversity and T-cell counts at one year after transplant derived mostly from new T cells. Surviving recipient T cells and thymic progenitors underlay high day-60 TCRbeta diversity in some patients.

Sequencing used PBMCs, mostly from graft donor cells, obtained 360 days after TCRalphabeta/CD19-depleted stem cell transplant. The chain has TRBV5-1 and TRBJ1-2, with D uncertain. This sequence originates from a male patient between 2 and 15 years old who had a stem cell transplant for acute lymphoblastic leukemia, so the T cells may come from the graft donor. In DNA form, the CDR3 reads TGCGCCAGCAGCGCCGACATTGGTGGCTACACCTTC. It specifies CASSADIGGYTF.